The rows below give T cell receptor beta chains drawn from one sample of a study of early T cells in non-severe SARS-CoV-2 infection. TCRdb itself ran the 5' RACE reads through MiXCR, one entry per CDR3 protein. The sample gives under 75,000 distinct CDR3 sequences, approximately 13% of which show up once; about 8.3% is in the top ten. The sample was whole blood. The source of these receptors is an adult who was a healthcare worker with PCR-confirmed SARS-CoV-2 infection or an uninfected control (not recorded which). Both conserved end residues are trimmed from each CDR3.

J: TRBJ1-2
V: TRBV6-5
CDR3: ASSRDINYGYT

J: TRBJ2-3
V: TRBV4-3
CDR3: ASSHGLGTQY

J: TRBJ2-7
V: TRBV27
CDR3: ASSSTAGGAVGEQY

J: TRBJ2-1
V: TRBV6-5
CDR3: ASSYSRRGYNEQF

J: TRBJ2-1
V: TRBV28
CDR3: ASSRLADNEQF

J: TRBJ1-5
V: TRBV12-3/TRBV12-4
CDR3: ASSFGEQPQH

J: TRBJ2-3
V: TRBV3-1
CDR3: ASSQVRAGRRDTQY

J: TRBJ2-1
V: TRBV6-1
CDR3: ASSLASSRQF

J: TRBJ2-3
V: TRBV7-4
CDR3: ASSPESDTQY

J: TRBJ2-3
V: TRBV11-3
CDR3: ASSTGLAGEVADTQY

J: TRBJ2-1
V: TRBV7-2
CDR3: ASSRKSLAGLDEQF

J: TRBJ1-4
V: TRBV7-2
CDR3: ASSLSAGQEKTF

J: TRBJ2-3
V: TRBV5-4
CDR3: ASSLGGEVDTQY

J: TRBJ2-5
V: TRBV6-5
CDR3: ASSYSGGQGRIQETQY

J: TRBJ2-1
V: TRBV7-6
CDR3: ASSLASQNYNEQF

J: TRBJ2-1
V: TRBV13
CDR3: ASSLGPDNEQF

J: TRBJ2-1
V: TRBV24-1
CDR3: ATSTTAKGDYNEQF

J: TRBJ1-1
V: TRBV4-2
CDR3: ASSQGRTGALGTEAF

J: TRBJ2-1
V: TRBV11-2
CDR3: ASSFLPSGRNEQF

J: TRBJ2-1
V: TRBV5-1
CDR3: ASSLAERPINEQF

J: TRBJ2-1
V: TRBV4-2
CDR3: ASSPLAGGHNEQF

J: TRBJ2-3
V: TRBV29-1
CDR3: SVRGSSRLADTQY

J: TRBJ2-1
V: TRBV10-3
CDR3: AIKGRHNEQF

J: TRBJ2-3
V: TRBV5-4
CDR3: ASSPTAGGPTDTQY